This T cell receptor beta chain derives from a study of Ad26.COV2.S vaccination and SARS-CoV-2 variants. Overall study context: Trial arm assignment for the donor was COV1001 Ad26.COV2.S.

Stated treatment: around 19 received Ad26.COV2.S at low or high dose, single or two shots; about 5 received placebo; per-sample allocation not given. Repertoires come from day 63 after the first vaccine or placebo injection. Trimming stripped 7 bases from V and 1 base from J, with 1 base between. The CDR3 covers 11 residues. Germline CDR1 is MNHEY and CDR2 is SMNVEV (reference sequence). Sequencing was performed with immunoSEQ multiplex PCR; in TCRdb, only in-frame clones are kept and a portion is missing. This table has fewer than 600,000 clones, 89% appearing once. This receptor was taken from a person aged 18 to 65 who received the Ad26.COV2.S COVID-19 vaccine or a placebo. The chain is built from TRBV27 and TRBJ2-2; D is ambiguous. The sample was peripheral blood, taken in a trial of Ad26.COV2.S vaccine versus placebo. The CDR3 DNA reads TGTGCCAGCAAGAACACCGGGGAGCTGTTTTTT. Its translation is CASKNTGELFF.